Sequencing of this TCR beta chain was carried out in a study of human T cells and chemical hapten exposure. Time point defined: patch test 1, 2 weeks after DPC sensitization. The sample's treatment: therapeutic diphenylcyclopropenone sensitization with weekly scalp DPC. TCRdb re-derived calls from the RACE reads in MiXCR, one entry per CDR3 protein. The sample gives approximately 60,000 distinct CDR3 sequences, approximately 9.3% of which show up once; about 14% is in the top ten. The CDR3 is 15 residues long. Germline CDR1 reads SGHTA; CDR2 reads FQGNSA. Trimming left V 1 base short and J 6 bases short, with 15 bases between.

The receptor's source is a woman aged 40 to 55 with alopecia areata. Some clones in this sample may be carry-over from other donors' samples. Specimen: whole blood, collected in connection with sensitization to the hapten diphenylcyclopropenone (DPC). This sequence joins TRBV7-2 and TRBJ1-1; D is undetermined. DNA for the CDR3: TGTGCCAGCAGCTTAGAGCGGGGTGTGGGCGCTGAAGCTTTCTTT. This sequence encodes CASSLERGVGAEAFF.